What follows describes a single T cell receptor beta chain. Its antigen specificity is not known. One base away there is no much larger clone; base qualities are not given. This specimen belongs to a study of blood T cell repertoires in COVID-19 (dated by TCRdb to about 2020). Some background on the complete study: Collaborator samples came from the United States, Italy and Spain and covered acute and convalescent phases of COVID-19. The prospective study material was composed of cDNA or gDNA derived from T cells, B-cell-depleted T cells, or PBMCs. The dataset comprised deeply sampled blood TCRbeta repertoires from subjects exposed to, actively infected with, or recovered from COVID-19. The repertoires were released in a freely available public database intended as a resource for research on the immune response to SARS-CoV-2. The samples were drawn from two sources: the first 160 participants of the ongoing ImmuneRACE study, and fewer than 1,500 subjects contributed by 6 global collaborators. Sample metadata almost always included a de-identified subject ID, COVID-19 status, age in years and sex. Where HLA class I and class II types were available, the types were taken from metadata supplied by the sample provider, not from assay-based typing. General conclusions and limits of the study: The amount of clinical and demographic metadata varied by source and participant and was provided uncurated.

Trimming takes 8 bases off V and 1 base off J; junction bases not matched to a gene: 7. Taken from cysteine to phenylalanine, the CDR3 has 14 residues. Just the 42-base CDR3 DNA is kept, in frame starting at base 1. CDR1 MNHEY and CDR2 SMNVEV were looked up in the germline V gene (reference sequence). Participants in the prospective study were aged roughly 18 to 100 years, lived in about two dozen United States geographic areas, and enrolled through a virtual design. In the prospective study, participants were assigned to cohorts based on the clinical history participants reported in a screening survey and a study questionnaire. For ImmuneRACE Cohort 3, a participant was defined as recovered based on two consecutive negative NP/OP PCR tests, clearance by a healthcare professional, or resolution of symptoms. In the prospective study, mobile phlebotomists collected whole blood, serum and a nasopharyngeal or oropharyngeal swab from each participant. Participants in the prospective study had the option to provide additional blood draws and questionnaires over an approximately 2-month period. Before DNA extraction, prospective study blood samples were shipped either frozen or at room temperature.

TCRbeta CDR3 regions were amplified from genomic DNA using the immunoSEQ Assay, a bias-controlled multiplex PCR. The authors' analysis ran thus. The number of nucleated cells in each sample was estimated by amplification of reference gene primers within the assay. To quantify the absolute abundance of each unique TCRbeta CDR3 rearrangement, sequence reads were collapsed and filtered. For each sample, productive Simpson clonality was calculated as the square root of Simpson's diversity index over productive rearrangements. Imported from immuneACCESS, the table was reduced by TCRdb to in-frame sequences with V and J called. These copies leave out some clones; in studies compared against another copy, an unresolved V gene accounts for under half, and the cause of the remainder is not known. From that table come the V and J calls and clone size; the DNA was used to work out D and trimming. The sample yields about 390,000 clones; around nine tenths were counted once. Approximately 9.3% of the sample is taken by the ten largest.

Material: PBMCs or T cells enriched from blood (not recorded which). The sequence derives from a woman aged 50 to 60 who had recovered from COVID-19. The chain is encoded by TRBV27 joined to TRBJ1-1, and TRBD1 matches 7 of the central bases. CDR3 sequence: CASRRDSRNTEAFF. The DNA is TGTGCCAGCCGAAGGGACAGCCGGAACACTGAAGCTTTCTTT.